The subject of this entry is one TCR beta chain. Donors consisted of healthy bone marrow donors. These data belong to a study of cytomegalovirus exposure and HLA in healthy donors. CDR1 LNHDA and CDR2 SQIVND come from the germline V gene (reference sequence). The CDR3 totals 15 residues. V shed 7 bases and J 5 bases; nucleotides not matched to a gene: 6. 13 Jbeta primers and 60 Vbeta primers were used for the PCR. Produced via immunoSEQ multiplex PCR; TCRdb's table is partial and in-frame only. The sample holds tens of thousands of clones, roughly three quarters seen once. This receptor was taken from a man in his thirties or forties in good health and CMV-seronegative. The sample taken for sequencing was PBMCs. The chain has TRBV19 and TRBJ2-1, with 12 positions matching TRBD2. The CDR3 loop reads CASNRLAGENNEQFF. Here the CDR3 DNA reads TGTGCCAGTAACCGACTAGCGGGAGAGAACAATGAGCAGTTCTTC.